This T cell receptor (beta chain) was identified during a study of T cell responses to AZD1222 COVID-19 vaccine. With regard to this clone: Its antigen is not identified.

With 0 bases removed from V and 8 bases from J, the gap between germline ends came to 16 bases. Germline V gene sequence: CDR1 MNHEY, CDR2 SVGEGT. This CDR3 contains 15 residues. Some clones are missing from TCRdb's copy, which holds only in-frame ones; the method was immunoSEQ multiplex PCR. The sample records just over 150,000 clones, 75% to 90% being singletons. Study outcomes and limitations: Donors were mostly white British, more females; clonal diversity possibly underestimated. Spike-wide vaccine-associated CD4 TCRs dominated at 160-218 and 743-854.

The TCR was taken from an adult who had recovered from COVID-19. The chain is built from TRBV6-2 or TRBV6-3 and TRBJ1-2, with D possibly matching TRBD1 (5 bases). The sample consisted of peripheral blood, taken after recovery from COVID-19. CDR3 in amino acids: CASSYSGVTVGGYTF. The CDR3 DNA is TGTGCCAGCAGTTACTCCGGAGTGACAGTCGGAGGCTACACCTTC.